This entry lists 11 T cell receptor beta chains sequenced from one sample in a study of blood T cell repertoires in COVID-19. Method: immunoSEQ multiplex PCR; TCRdb's copy keeps in-frame clones and lacks some. The table has some 200,000 clones, roughly 82% seen once. Material for sequencing was PBMCs or T cells enriched from blood (not recorded which). The receptors were gathered from a man aged 40-49 years who had recovered from COVID-19.

The genes are TRBV11-3 and TRBJ2-3; 9 bases agree with TRBD2. The CDR3 runs 15 residues. Germline CDR1 SGHNT, CDR2 YENEEA. With V trimmed by 5 bases and J by 0 bases, 3 bases remained unmatched. The CDR3 loop is CASSRTSGSTDTQYF. The CDR3 nucleotides read TGTGCCAGCAGCCGCACTAGCGGGAGCACAGATACGCAGTATTTT.

The chain is built from TRBV6-5 and TRBJ1-3, with 7 positions matching TRBD1. The V and J ends lost 8 bases and 0 bases, in that order; junction bases with no gene match: 4. CDR1 is MNHEY, CDR2 SVGAGI, per germline. The CDR3 has 14 residues. CDR3 protein: CASSDRVSGNTIYF. CDR3 DNA sequence: TGTGCCAGCTCTGACAGGGTCTCTGGAAACACCATATATTTT.

This clone was detected a few times. The CDR3 nucleotides read TGTGCCAGCAGCTTAGGAGTTGGGAGCTGGGGCGAGCAGTACTTC. Amino acid sequence: CASSLGVGSWGEQYF. The chain uses TRBV7-2 and TRBJ2-7, with D possibly being TRBD2 (5 bases). The CDR3 totals 15 residues. Trimming cost V 1 base and J 6 bases, with 16 bases left between them. Germline assignment: CDR1 SGHTA and CDR2 FQGNSA.

This clone was seen only once. The chain combines TRBV6-2 or TRBV6-3 with TRBJ2-7; tentatively, D is TRBD1 (6 bases). The V and J ends lost 5 bases and 3 bases respectively, with 8 bases between them. The CDR3 covers 12 residues. Germline CDR1 and CDR2: MNHEY and SVGEGT. CDR3 region: CASSLQGYEQYF. In DNA, the CDR3 is TGTGCCAGCAGTCTACAGGGCTACGAGCAGTACTTC.

This clone was seen a few times. V usage is TRBV3-1 (or the pseudogene TRBV3-2) and J usage is TRBJ2-5, with 7 nucleotides matching TRBD2. CDR3 size: 14 residues. With V trimmed by 4 bases and J by 2 bases, 4 bases remained unmatched. The V gene's germline CDR1 is LGHDT and CDR2 YNNKEL (reference sequence). The CDR3 region has the DNA TGTGCCAGCAGCCCAGGACTAGATCAAGAGACCCAGTACTTC. Its translation: CASSPGLDQETQYF.

The chain carries TRBV7-2 and TRBJ2-5; D gene uncertain. The CDR3 has 12 amino acids. Trimming left V 5 bases short and J 0 bases short, with 4 bases between. Germline-derived CDR1 and CDR2 are SGHTA and FQGNSA. In DNA, the CDR3 is TGTGCCAGCAGCCCGTACCAAGAGACCCAGTACTTC. Its protein product is CASSPYQETQYF. Drawing the rest from reference TRBV7-2 and TRBJ2-5, the complete variable domain is GAGVSQSPSNKVTEKGKDVELRCDPISGHTALYWYRQSLGQGLEFLIYFQGNSAPDKSGLPSDRFSAERTGGSVSTLTIQRTQQEDSAVYLCASSPYQETQYFGPGTRLLVL.

The chain combines TRBV7-9 with TRBJ1-6, with 8 bases fitting TRBD1. The CDR3 is 18 residues long. Germline assignment: CDR1 SEHNR and CDR2 FQNEAQ (reference sequence). The trim removed 5 bases at V and 7 bases at J, leaving 16 bases unmatched. The CDR3 DNA is TGTGCCAGCAGCCTCGGACAGGGACAAAGGGATTGGAATTCACCCCTCCACTTT. The encoded protein is CASSLGQGQRDWNSPLHF.

This clone was seen a single time. The gene calls are TRBV27 and TRBJ1-6; 9 nucleotides agree with TRBD1. Germline loops: CDR1 MNHEY, CDR2 SMNVEV (reference sequence). The CDR3 is made up of 13 amino acids. Germline trimming cut 3 bases from V and 10 bases from J; bases unmatched to any gene: 1. In nucleotides, the CDR3 is TGTGCCAGCAGTTTTGGACAGGGGTCACCCCTCCACTTT. Encoded protein: CASSFGQGSPLHF.

The V and J genes are TRBV18 and TRBJ2-1, with a possible D match to TRBD2 (5 bases). The CDR3 has 13 amino acids. Germline lookup yields CDR1 KGHSH and CDR2 LQKENI. Trimming took 3 bases from V and 9 from J, leaving 12 bases between them. CDR3 sequence: CASSPRGLGEQFF. In nucleotides, the CDR3 is TGTGCCAGCTCACCCCGGGGTCTGGGTGAGCAGTTCTTC.

The chain couples TRBV7-2 to TRBJ1-3; the D is unclear. The V and J ends lost 4 bases and 4 bases respectively, with 8 bases between them. From germline, CDR1 is SGHTA and CDR2 FQGNSA. This CDR3 is 13 amino acids long. CDR3 nucleotides: TGTGCCAGCAGCTCATCCAGAGGAAACACCATATATTTT. Encoded protein: CASSSSRGNTIYF.

CDR3 protein: CASSVAITDTQYF. CDR3 bases: TGTGCCAGCAGCGTAGCCATCACAGATACGCAGTATTTT. This chain links TRBV9 with TRBJ2-3; D not resolved. The CDR3 runs 13 residues. Germline V CDR1 and CDR2: SGDLS, YYNGEE. V lost 0 bases, J lost 2 bases, and 4 bases lay in between.